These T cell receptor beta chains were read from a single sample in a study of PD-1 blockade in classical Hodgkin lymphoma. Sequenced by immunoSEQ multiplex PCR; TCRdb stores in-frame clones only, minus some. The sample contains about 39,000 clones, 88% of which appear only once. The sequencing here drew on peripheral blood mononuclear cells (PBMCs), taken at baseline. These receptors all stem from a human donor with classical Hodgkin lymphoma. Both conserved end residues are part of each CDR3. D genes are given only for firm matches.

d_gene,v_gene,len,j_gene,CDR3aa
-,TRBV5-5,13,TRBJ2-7,CASSWGPSNEQYF
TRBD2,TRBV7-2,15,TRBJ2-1,CASSREGLAGVEQFF
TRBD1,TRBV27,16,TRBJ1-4,CASRPHRQGVWEKLFF
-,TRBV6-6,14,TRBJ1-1,CASSPDLIRTEAFF
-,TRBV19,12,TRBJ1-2,CASRQGLGGYTF
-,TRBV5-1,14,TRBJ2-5,CASSYRDKTETQYF
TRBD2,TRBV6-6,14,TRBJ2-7,CASSSLAGGGEQYF
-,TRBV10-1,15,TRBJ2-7,CASSESRTPLREQYF
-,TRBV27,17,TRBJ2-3,CASSLLAGPLYSDTQYF
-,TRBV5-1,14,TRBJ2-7,CASSYEPNSYEQYF
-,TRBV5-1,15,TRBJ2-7,CASSLDGYGAYEQYF
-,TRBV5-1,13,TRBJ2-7,CASSLVVGYEQYF
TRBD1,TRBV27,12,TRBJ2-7,CASSSPTGEQYF
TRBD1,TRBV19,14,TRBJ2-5,CASSKGAVGETQYF
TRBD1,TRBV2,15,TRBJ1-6,CASSARQGANSPLHF
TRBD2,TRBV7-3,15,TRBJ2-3,CASSLIAGGTDTQYF
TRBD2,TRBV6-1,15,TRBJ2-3,CASRGIAGGVDTQYF
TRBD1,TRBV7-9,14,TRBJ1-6,CASSEQGFGSPLHF
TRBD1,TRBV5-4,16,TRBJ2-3,CASSLGGQGLTDTQYF
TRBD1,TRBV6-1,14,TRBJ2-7,CASSPDRGIYEQYF
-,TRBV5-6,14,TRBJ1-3,CASSVGMGGNTIYF
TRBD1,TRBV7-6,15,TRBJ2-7,CASSLAGTGGNEQYF
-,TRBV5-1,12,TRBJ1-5,CASSQNNQPQHF
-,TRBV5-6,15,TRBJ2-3,CASRSLGEGSDTQYF
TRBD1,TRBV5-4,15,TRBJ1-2,CASSLGSDRDYGYTF